These 7 T cell receptor beta chains came from one sample sequenced in a study of blood T cell repertoires in COVID-19. Method: immunoSEQ multiplex PCR; TCRdb's copy keeps in-frame clones and lacks some. The sample holds 100,000 to 150,000 clones, 80% to 90% seen once. The material sequenced was peripheral blood. The receptors come from a man aged 80 or over with active or convalescent COVID-19.

The chain is built from TRBV7-9 and TRBJ1-4; a weak D match, TRBD1 (5 bases). Germline V CDR1 and CDR2: SEHNR, FQNEAQ (reference sequence). Trimming stripped 4 bases from V and 6 bases from J, with 12 bases between. The CDR3 runs 14 residues. As DNA, the CDR3 is TGTGCCAGCAGCTCCGACAGCCTCTATGAAAAACTGTTTTTT. This gives the protein CASSSDSLYEKLFF.

This chain uses TRBV19 with TRBJ1-1; D gene unclear. Germline CDR1 reads LNHDA; CDR2 reads SQIVND (reference sequence). Between the trimmed V and J ends, which lost 7 bases and 0 bases, there was a span of 12 bases. The CDR3 is 14 residues long. Written as DNA, the CDR3 is TGTGCCAGTACTCTGGTGGCCTTGAACACTGAAGCTTTCTTT. Its translation is CASTLVALNTEAFF. Full variable domain (rest looked up from reference TRBV19 and TRBJ1-1): DGGITQSPKYLFRKEGQNVTLSCEQNLNHDAMYWYRQDPGQGLRLIYYSQIVNDFQKGDIAEGYSVSREKKESFPLTVTSAQKNPTAFYLCASTLVALNTEAFFGQGTRLTVV.

The chain employs TRBV24-1 and TRBJ1-2; D unresolved. Germline CDR1 and CDR2: KGHDR and SFDVKD. V was pared by 4 bases and J by 6 bases, with 14 bases between. This CDR3 region has 14 residues. The CDR3 loop reads CATSEASGFDGYTF. CDR3 nucleotides: TGTGCCACCAGTGAGGCTTCGGGGTTCGATGGCTACACCTTC.

The chain is built from TRBV6-1 and TRBJ2-7; D not certain. CDR1 and CDR2 from the germline V gene are MNHNS and SASEGT. The CDR3 has 13 amino acids. The V end lost 3 bases, the J end lost 5 bases, and 11 bases lay between the germline ends. The CDR3: CASSEVVGHEQYF. In DNA, the CDR3 is TGTGCCAGCAGTGAGGTCGTGGGCCACGAGCAGTACTTC.

This clone was seen more than once but under ten times. The genes are TRBV6-5 and TRBJ1-6, with D perhaps TRBD1 (6 bases). V gave up 2 bases and J gave up 10 bases, with 18 bases separating them. This CDR3 contains 16 residues. Germline CDR1 MNHEY, CDR2 SVGAGI. The CDR3 here is CASSYTHLSQGSPLHF. The CDR3 DNA is TGTGCCAGCAGTTACACCCACCTATCACAGGGCTCACCCCTCCACTTT.

This chain uses TRBV19 with TRBJ1-5; TRBD1 agrees at 12 bases. After removal of 5 bases from V and 3 bases from J, the junction contained 2 bases not matched to a gene. Germline CDR1 and CDR2: LNHDA and SQIVND (reference sequence). The length of the CDR3 is 15 residues. CDR3 in DNA: TGTGCCAGTAGTCGGGACAGGGGGCCCAATCAGCCCCAGCATTTT. This encodes CASSRDRGPNQPQHF.

This clone was picked up a small number of times. The chain has TRBV29-1 and TRBJ2-3; tentative D call: TRBD1 (6 bases). Trimming took off 5 bases at V and 2 bases at J, with 8 bases between the two ends. This CDR3 has 12 amino acids. Germline V lookup: CDR1 SQVTM, CDR2 ANQGSEA. The CDR3 sequence: CSVWDNTDTQYF. The CDR3, as DNA: TGCAGCGTTTGGGACAACACAGATACGCAGTATTTT.